This TCR beta chain was retrieved from a study of T cells after somatic rescue of genetic block (dated by TCRdb to about 2020). Notes on the research overall: What the study looked at was long-term robustness, specifically in a T-cell system that came about through somatic rescue of a genetic block in T-cell development.

About this clone itself: Its antigen is unknown. No much larger clone is present one base from it, and per-base qualities are unavailable.

Preparation of the library involved the immunoSEQ multiplex PCR assay. Sourced from immuneACCESS, this table was stored by TCRdb with only in-frame sequences that have V and J called. A share of the clones is absent; for the studies checked, an unresolved V gene accounts for under half, and the remainder has no known explanation. This sample holds around 57,000 clones; around 96% were observed only once. The ten largest clones add up to 0.075% to 0.095% of the sample. Reading the germline V gene (reference sequence) gives CDR1 LNHNV and CDR2 YYDKDF. V sheds 5 bases and J sheds 0 bases, leaving 11 bases between their ends. Inclusive of the bounding cysteine and phenylalanine, the CDR3 is 15 residues long. Only the CDR3 DNA is retained, 45 bases long and in frame from the first base.

The TCR was taken from a child under two years old. This chain is built from TRBV15 and TRBJ1-5, and possibly TRBD1, on 5 matching bases. Sequencing used peripheral blood mononuclear cells (PBMCs). CDR3 sequence: CATSFGGLSNQPQHF. DNA sequence: TGTGCCACCAGCTTTGGGGGTCTTAGCAATCAGCCCCAGCATTTT.